The count of the clone carrying this TCR beta chain is one. The data belong to a study of T cell changes during pregnancy in multiple sclerosis. Repertoires were generated with immunoSEQ multiplex PCR, while TCRdb's copy carries only in-frame clones and drops some. The table lists 39,000 or so clones, approximately 92% of them singletons, with 9% to 13% in the top ten. This sequence was found in a female donor with multiple sclerosis, enrolled in a pregnancy study. The source was CD8+ T cells from peripheral blood mononuclear cells, collected after pregnancy.

The CDR3 protein is CATSRELAGGWDTGELFF. In DNA, the CDR3 is TGTGCCACCAGCAGAGAACTAGCGGGAGGGTGGGACACCGGGGAGCTGTTTTTT. V is TRBV15 and J is TRBJ2-2, with 13 bases fitting TRBD2. From germline, CDR1 is LNHNV and CDR2 YYDKDF (reference sequence). V lost 0 bases, J lost 3 bases, and 4 bases stayed unmatched. The CDR3 totals 18 residues.